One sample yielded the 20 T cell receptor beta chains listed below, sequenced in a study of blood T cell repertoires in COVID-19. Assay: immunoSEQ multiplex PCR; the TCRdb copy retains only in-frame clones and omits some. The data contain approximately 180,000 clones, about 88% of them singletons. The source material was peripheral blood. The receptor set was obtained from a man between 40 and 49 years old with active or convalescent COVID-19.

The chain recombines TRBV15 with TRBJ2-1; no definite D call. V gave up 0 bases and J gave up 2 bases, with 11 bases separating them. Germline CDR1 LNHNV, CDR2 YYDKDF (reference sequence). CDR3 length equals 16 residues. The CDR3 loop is CATSRDLTIPYNEQFF. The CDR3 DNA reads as TGTGCCACCAGCAGAGATTTAACTATCCCCTACAATGAGCAGTTCTTC.

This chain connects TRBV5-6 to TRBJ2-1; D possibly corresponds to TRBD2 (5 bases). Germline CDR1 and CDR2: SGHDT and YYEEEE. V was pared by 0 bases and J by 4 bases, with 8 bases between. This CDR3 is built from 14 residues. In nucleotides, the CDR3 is TGTGCCAGCAGCTTGGTATCGGGGTACAATGAGCAGTTCTTC. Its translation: CASSLVSGYNEQFF.

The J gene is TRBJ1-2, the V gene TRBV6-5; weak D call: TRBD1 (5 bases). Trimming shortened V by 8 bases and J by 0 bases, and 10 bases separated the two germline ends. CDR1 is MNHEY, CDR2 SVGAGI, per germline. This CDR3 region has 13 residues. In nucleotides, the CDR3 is TGTGCCAGCCATTTGACAGCTAACTATGGCTACACCTTC. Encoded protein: CASHLTANYGYTF.

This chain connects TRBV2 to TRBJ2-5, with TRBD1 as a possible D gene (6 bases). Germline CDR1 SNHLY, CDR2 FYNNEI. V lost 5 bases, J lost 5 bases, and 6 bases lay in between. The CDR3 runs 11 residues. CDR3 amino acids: CASSTGETQYF. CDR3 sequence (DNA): TGTGCCAGCAGTACAGGGGAGACCCAGTACTTC.

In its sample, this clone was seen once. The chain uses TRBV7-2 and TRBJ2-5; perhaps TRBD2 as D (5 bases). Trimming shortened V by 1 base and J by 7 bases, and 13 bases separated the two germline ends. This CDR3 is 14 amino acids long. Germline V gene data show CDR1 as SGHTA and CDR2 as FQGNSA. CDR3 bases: TGTGCCAGCAGCTTAGGGCTGCCCGGGATGACCCAGTACTTC. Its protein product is CASSLGLPGMTQYF.

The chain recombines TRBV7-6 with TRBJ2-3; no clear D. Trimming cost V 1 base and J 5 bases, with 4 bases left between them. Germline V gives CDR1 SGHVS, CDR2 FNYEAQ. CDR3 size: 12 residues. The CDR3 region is CASSLDIDTQYF. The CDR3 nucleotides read TGTGCCAGCAGCTTAGATATAGATACGCAGTATTTT. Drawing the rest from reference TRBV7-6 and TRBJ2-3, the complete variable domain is GAGVSQSPRYKVTKRGQDVALRCDPISGHVSLYWYRQALGQGPEFLTYFNYEAQQDKSGLPNDRFSAERPEGSISTLTIQRTEQRDSAMYRCASSLDIDTQYFGPGTRLTVL.

This CDR3 is CASGNTGELFF. CDR3 DNA: TGTGCCAGCGGCAACACCGGGGAGCTGTTTTTT. The J gene is TRBJ2-2, the V gene TRBV28; D uncertain. CDR1 is MDHEN and CDR2 is SYDVKM in the germline V gene. CDR3 size: 11 residues. V lost 8 bases, J lost 2 bases, and 3 bases lay in between.

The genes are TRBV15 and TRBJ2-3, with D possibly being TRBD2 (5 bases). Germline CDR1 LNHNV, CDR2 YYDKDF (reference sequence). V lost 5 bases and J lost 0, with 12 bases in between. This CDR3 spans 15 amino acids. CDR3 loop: CATSRGYTSTDTQYF. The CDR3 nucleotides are TGTGCCACCAGCCGAGGGTATACTAGCACAGATACGCAGTATTTT.

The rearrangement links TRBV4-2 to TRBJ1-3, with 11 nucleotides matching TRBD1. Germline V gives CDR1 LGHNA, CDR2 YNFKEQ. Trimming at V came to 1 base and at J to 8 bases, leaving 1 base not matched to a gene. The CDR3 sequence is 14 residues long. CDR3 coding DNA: TGTGCCAGCAGCCAAGCGGGACAGGGGGACACCATATATTTT. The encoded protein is CASSQAGQGDTIYF.

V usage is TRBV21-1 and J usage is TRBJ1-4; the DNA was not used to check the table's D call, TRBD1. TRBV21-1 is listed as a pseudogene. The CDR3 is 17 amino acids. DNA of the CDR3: TGTGCCAGCAGCAAAGCTAACAGCCTCTACGATAATGAAAAACTGTTTTTT. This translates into CASSKANSLYDNEKLFF.

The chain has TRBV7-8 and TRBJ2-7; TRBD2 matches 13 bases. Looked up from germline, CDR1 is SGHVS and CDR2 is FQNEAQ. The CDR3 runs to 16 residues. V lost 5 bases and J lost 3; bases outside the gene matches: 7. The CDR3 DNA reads TGTGCCAGCAGCCCCCCCCGACTAGCGGGAGGCTACGAGCAGTACTTC. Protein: CASSPPRLAGGYEQYF.

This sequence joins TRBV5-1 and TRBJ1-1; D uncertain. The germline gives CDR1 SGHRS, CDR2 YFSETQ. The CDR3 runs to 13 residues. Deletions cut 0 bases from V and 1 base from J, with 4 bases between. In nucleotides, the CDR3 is TGCGCCAGCAGCTTGGGGGCGAACACTGAAGCTTTCTTT. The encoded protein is CASSLGANTEAFF.

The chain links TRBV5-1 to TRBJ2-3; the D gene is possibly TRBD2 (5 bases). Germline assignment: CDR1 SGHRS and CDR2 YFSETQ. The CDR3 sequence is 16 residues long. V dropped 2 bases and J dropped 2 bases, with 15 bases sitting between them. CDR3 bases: TGCGCCAGCAGCTTTGGATCGAGCGGCTTCACAGATACGCAGTATTTT. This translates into CASSFGSSGFTDTQYF.

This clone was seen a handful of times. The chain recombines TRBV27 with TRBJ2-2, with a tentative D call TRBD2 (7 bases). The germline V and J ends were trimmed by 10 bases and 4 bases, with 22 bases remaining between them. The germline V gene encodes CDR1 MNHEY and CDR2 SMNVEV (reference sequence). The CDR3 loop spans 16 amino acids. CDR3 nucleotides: TGTGCCACGCATGCTATTGGGGGGGCTCCCACCGGGGAGCTGTTTTTT. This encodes CATHAIGGAPTGELFF.

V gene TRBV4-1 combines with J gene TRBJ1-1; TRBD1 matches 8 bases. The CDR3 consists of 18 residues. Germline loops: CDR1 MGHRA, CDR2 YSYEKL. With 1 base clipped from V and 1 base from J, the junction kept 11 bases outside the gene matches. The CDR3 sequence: CASSQAGQGFAKNTEAFF. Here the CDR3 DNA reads TGCGCCAGCAGCCAAGCTGGACAGGGATTCGCGAAGAACACTGAAGCTTTCTTT.

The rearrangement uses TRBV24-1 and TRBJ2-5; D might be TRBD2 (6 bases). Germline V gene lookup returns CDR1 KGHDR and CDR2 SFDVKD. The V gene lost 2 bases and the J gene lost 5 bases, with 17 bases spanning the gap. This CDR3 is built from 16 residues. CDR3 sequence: CATSDSAGSVKETQYF. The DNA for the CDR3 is TGTGCCACCAGTGATTCGGCGGGAAGTGTAAAGGAGACCCAGTACTTC.

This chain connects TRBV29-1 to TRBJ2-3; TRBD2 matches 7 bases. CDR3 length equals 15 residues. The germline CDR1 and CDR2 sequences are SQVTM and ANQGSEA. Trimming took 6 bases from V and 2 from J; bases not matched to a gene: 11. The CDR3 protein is CSVSVGGTYTDTQYF. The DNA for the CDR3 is TGCAGCGTCTCCGTCGGGGGGACCTACACAGATACGCAGTATTTT.

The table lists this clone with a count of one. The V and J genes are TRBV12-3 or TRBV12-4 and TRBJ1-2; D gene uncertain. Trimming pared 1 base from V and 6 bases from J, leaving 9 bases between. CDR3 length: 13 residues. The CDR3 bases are TGTGCCAGCAGTTTAGGGGCCGGGGATGGCTACACCTTC. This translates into CASSLGAGDGYTF.

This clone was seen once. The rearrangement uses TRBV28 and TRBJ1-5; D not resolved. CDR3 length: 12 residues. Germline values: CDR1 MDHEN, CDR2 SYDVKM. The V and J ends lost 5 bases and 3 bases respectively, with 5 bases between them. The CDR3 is CASSPYNQPQHF. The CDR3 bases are TGTGCCAGCAGTCCTTACAATCAGCCCCAGCATTTT.

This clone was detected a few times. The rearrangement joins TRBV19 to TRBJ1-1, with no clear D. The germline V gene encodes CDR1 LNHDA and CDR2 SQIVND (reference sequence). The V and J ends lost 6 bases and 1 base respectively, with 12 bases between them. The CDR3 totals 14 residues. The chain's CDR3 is CASSAFGRNTEAFF. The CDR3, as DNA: TGTGCCAGTAGCGCCTTTGGGAGGAACACTGAAGCTTTCTTT.